The present T cell receptor (beta chain) was sequenced within a study of T cells after posttransplantation cyclophosphamide. On this clone: The antigen is unknown.

Study outcomes and limitations: Recipient CMV seropositivity and CMV reactivation strongly tracked TRB clonality.

Produced via immunoSEQ multiplex PCR; TCRdb's table is partial and in-frame only. The sample lists about 4,300 clones; approximately 80% were seen once. A marrow graft followed busulfan-fludarabine conditioning, with cyclophosphamide on days +3 and +4. The sample in question was PBMCs, obtained less than 30 days after a stem cell transplant with posttransplant cyclophosphamide. The sequence came from a male patient aged 50 or older who received an allogeneic stem cell transplant from an unrelated donor, was CMV-positive, and had acute GVHD only. Some of the T cells may derive from the graft donor.

The chain's CDR3 is CASSLAGVGSYEQYF. The CDR3, as DNA: TGTGCCAGCAGCTTAGCGGGAGTGGGCTCCTACGAGCAGTACTTC. The chain links TRBV11-2 to TRBJ2-7, with D maybe TRBD2 (6 bases). Per germline, CDR1 SGHAT and CDR2 FQNNGV. The CDR3 is made up of 15 amino acids. The V gene lost 1 base and the J gene lost 0 bases, with 10 bases spanning the gap.